Listed below are T cell receptor beta chains from one sample, sequenced in a study of beta chain features in type 1 diabetes. The repertoire was sequenced with immunoSEQ multiplex PCR; TCRdb's copy has only in-frame clones and lacks some. This sample carries around 300,000 clones, 15% of them seen once, and the ten largest clones take around 0.015%. The sample comprised naive CD4+ T cells from blood. The receptors here all came from a man younger than 35 with type 1 diabetes. CDR3s include the opening cysteine and the closing phenylalanine or tryptophan. A D gene is named only where the DNA matches it firmly. Size tells how often a clone was seen (once, few, many) or the class of an expanded clone, and some rows leave it out.

d_gene | abundance | j_gene | v_gene | CDR3nt | CDR3aa
. | . | TRBJ1-6 | TRBV7-2 | TGTGCCAGCAGCCTGGGGCGGCCCCTCTATTCACCCCTCCACTTT | CASSLGRPLYSPLHF
TRBD1 | . | TRBJ2-2 | TRBV28 | TGTGCCAGCAGTTCCCCCGGACAGGGGAGATTGGCCGGGGAGCTGTTTTTT | CASSSPGQGRLAGELFF
. | . | TRBJ1-2 | TRBV10-3 | TGTGCCATCAGTGAGTCCCAAGGACAGTTAAACTATGGCTACACCTTC | CAISESQGQLNYGYTF
TRBD1 | few | TRBJ1-2 | TRBV4-1 | TGCGCCAGCAGCCAGGCCCCGGGACAGGGAAGGCGCTACACCTTC | CASSQAPGQGRRYTF
. | few | TRBJ2-4 | TRBV18 | TGTGCCAGCTCACAACACACGCGGGACATTCAGTACTTC | CASSQHTRDIQYF
TRBD2 | few | TRBJ2-7 | TRBV6-5 | TGTGCCAGCCTGGGAGCGGGGGGACTAACCGAGCAGTACTTC | CASLGAGGLTEQYF
. | . | TRBJ2-1 | TRBV5-5 | TGTGCCAGCAGCTTGCGGGCGGGGAGCTCCTACAATGAGCAGTTCTTC | CASSLRAGSSYNEQFF
TRBD2 | few | TRBJ2-1 | TRBV27 | TGTGCCAGCAGTTTATTATCCAGCGGGACCTACAATGAGCAGTTCTTC | CASSLLSSGTYNEQFF
TRBD1 | few | TRBJ2-7 | TRBV18 | TGTGCCAGCTCACCAGGGACAGGGGCTGACGAGCAGTACTTC | CASSPGTGADEQYF
TRBD1 | . | TRBJ2-5 | TRBV2 | TGTGCCAGCAGCAGGGACAGGGGACTTGTAGAGACCCAGTACTTC | CASSRDRGLVETQYF
. | . | TRBJ2-5 | TRBV29-1 | TGCAGCGTGTTTCAGGGACAAGAGACCCAGTACTTC | CSVFQGQETQYF
. | few | TRBJ2-5 | TRBV5-1 | TGCGCCAGCAGCTTCCAGGGGCCCCAAGAGACCCAGTACTTC | CASSFQGPQETQYF
. | few | TRBJ2-2 | TRBV4-1 | TGCGCCAGCAGCCAATTTGTCTACCTCGGTAACACCGGGGAGCTGTTTTTT | CASSQFVYLGNTGELFF
TRBD2 | . | TRBJ2-3 | TRBV4-2 | TGTGCCAGCAGCCAAGGTTTCTTAGCGGGGGGGCCGACAGATACGCAGTATTTT | CASSQGFLAGGPTDTQYF
TRBD1 | . | TRBJ2-1 | TRBV6-1 | TGTGCCAGCAGTTTGCCCCGGACAGGGCCCAATGAGCAGTTCTTC | CASSLPRTGPNEQFF
TRBD2 | . | TRBJ2-3 | TRBV6-1 | TGTGCCAGCATTAAGCGGGAGAGGGCAGATACGCAGTATTTT | CASIKRERADTQYF
. | . | TRBJ2-3 | TRBV9 | TGTGCCAGCAGCGCCTCCAACTCGAACACAGATACGCAGTATTTT | CASSASNSNTDTQYF
. | few | TRBJ2-7 | TRBV9 | TGTGCCAGCAGCATAAGCGCTCAAACCGAGCAGTACTTC | CASSISAQTEQYF
TRBD1 | . | TRBJ1-1 | TRBV11-2 | TGTGCCAGCAGCACCCTTCGACAGGGGGATAGCGGAGCTTTCTTT | CASSTLRQGDSGAFF
TRBD1 | few | TRBJ1-4 | TRBV29-1 | TGCAGCGTCTCTAGGACAGGGGGCCCAGAAAAACTGTTTTTT | CSVSRTGGPEKLFF
TRBD1 | few | TRBJ1-1 | TRBV28 | TGTGCCAGCAGTGACCCGGCCAGGGGGCGAGGTGAAGCTTTCTTT | CASSDPARGRGEAFF
TRBD2 | few | TRBJ2-5 | TRBV7-2 | TGTGCCAGCAGCTTAGCGGGGCCAGCGGGGGGCTCGGAGACCCAGTACTTC | CASSLAGPAGGSETQYF
. | . | TRBJ2-7 | TRBV7-9 | TGTGCCAGCAGCATCGCGGCCTACGAGCAGTACTTC | CASSIAAYEQYF
. | . | TRBJ2-1 | TRBV28 | TGTGCCAGCAGTTTATTAGCGAACGTGGGTAATGAGCAGTTCTTC | CASSLLANVGNEQFF
. | . | TRBJ2-3 | TRBV7-2 | TGTGCCAGCAGGTTTTTTGTGGCCAGCACAGATACGCAGTATTTT | CASRFFVASTDTQYF
TRBD1 | . | TRBJ1-4 | TRBV4-1 | TGCGCCAGCAGCCGACTGTGGCAGGGGGTTGCAACTAATGAAAAACTGTTTTTT | CASSRLWQGVATNEKLFF
TRBD2 | few | TRBJ2-7 | TRBV28 | TGTGCCAGCGTTAGCGGGACGGCTTCCTACGAGCAGTACTTC | CASVSGTASYEQYF
. | . | TRBJ1-1 | TRBV7-2 | TGTGCCAGCAGCTTGGACAGGAACACTGAAGCTTTCTTT | CASSLDRNTEAFF
. | . | TRBJ1-2 | TRBV9 | TGTGCCAGCAGCGTAGCTGGAGGCTATGGCTACACCTTC | CASSVAGGYGYTF
TRBD2 | few | TRBJ2-7 | TRBV28 | TGTGCCAGCAGTTTATACAGCGGGAGTTACGAGCAGTACTTC | CASSLYSGSYEQYF
TRBD1 | few | TRBJ1-1 | TRBV30 | TGTGCCTGGAATGGACAGGGAGTCGGTGAAGCTTTCTTT | CAWNGQGVGEAFF
TRBD1 | few | TRBJ2-4 | TRBV2 | TGTGCCAGCAGTGTACGGACAGGGGGCGGCGGAAACATTCAGTACTTC | CASSVRTGGGGNIQYF
. | . | TRBJ1-1 | TRBV18 | TGTGCCAGCTCAACGGGGGGGAACACTGAAGCTTTCTTT | CASSTGGNTEAFF
TRBD1 | few | TRBJ1-5 | TRBV15 | TGTGCCACCAGCAGAGGGACAGGGAGCCAGCCCCAGCATTTT | CATSRGTGSQPQHF
. | . | TRBJ2-2 | TRBV5-1 | TGCGCCAGCAGCTTGATCCCCTTCAGTACCGGGGAGCTGTTTTTT | CASSLIPFSTGELFF